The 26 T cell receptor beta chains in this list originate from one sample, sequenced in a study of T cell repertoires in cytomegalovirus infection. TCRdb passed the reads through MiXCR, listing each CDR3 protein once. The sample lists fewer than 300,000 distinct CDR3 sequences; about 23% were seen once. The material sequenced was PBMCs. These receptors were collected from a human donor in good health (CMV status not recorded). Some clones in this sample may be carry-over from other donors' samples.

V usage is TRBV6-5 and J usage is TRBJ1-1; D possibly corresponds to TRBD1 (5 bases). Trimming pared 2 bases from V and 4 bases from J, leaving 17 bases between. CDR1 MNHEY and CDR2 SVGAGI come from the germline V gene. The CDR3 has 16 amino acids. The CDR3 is CASSYGGSGSGTEAFF. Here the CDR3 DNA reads TGTGCCAGCAGTTACGGAGGCTCAGGGAGTGGCACTGAAGCTTTCTTT.

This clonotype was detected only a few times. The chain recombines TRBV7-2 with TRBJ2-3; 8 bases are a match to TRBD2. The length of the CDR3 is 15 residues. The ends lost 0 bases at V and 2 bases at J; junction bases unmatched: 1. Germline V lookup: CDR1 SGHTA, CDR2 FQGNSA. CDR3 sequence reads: CASSLAGRATDTQYF. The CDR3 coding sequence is TGTGCCAGCAGCTTAGCCGGGAGGGCCACAGATACGCAGTATTTT.

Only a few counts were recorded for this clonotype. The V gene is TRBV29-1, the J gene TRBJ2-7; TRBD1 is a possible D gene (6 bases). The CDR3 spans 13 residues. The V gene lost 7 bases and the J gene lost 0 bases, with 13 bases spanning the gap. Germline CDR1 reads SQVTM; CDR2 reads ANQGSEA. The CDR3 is CSALGANSYEQYF. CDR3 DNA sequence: TGCAGCGCCCTGGGGGCCAACTCCTACGAGCAGTACTTC.

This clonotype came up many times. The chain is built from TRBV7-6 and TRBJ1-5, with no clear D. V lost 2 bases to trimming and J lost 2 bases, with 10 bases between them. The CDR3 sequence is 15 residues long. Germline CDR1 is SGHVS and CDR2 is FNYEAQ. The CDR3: CASSLQSGGNQPQHF. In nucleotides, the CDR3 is TGTGCCAGCAGCTTACAGTCCGGGGGCAATCAGCCCCAGCATTTT.

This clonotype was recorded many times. The CDR3 nucleotides read TGTGCCAGCAGCCCCAGGCCGGGGGAAGAGACCCAGTACTTC. As protein: CASSPRPGEETQYF. This chain links TRBV7-2 with TRBJ2-5, with D maybe TRBD2 (6 bases). CDR1 is SGHTA and CDR2 is FQGNSA in the germline V gene. This CDR3 is built from 14 residues. The V end lost 5 bases, the J end lost 3 bases, and 13 bases lay between the germline ends. The whole variable domain, remainder taken from reference TRBV7-2 and TRBJ2-5, is GAGVSQSPSNKVTEKGKDVELRCDPISGHTALYWYRQSLGQGLEFLIYFQGNSAPDKSGLPSDRFSAERTGGSVSTLTIQRTQQEDSAVYLCASSPRPGEETQYFGPGTRLLVL.

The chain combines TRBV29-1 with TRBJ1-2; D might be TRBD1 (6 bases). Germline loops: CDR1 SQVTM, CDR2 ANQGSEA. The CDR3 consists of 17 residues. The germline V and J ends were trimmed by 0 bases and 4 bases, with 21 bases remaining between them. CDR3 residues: CSVEDPIRGRDGYGYTF. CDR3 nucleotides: TGCAGCGTTGAAGATCCGATCAGGGGCCGGGATGGCTATGGCTACACCTTC.

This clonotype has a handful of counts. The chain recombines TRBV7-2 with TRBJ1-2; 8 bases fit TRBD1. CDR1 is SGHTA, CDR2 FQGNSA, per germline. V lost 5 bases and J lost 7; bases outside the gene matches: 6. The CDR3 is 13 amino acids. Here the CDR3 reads CASSRTGKGGYTF. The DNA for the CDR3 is TGTGCCAGCAGCCGGACAGGGAAGGGTGGCTACACCTTC.

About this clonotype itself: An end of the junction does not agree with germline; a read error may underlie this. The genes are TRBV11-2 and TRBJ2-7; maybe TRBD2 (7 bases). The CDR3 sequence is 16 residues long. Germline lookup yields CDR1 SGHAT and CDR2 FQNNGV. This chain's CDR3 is CASSLAGGVSSHEQYF. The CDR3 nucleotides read TGTGCCAGCAGCTTAGCGGGGGGCGTCAGCTCCCACGAGCAGTACTTC.

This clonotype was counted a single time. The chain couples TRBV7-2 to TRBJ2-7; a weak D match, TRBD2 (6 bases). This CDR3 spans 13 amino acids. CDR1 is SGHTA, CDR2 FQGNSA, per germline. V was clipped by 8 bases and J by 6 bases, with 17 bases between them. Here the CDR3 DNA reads TGTGCCAGCGCCATGGAGGGGTGGAGCGAGCAGTACGTC. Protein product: CASAMEGWSEQYV.

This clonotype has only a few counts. CDR3 residues: CSVDLRNSPLHF. For the CDR3, the DNA is TGCAGCGTTGACCTGAGGAATTCACCCCTCCACTTT. This chain links TRBV29-1 with TRBJ1-6; no definite D call. This CDR3 has 12 amino acids. V lost 3 bases and J lost 7, with 7 bases in between. Looked up from germline, CDR1 is SQVTM and CDR2 is ANQGSEA. Full variable domain (missing parts from reference TRBV29-1 and TRBJ1-6): SAVISQKPSRDICQRGTSLTIQCQVDSQVTMMFWYRQQPGQSLTLIATANQGSEATYESGFVIDKFPISRPNLTFSTLTVSNMSPEDSSIYLCSVDLRNSPLHFGNGTRLTVT.

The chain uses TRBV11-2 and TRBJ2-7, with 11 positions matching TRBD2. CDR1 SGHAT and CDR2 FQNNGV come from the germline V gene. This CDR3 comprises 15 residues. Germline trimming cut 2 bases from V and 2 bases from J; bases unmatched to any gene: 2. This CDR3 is CASSLRLAGTYEQYF. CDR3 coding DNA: TGTGCCAGCAGCTTACGACTAGCGGGAACCTACGAGCAGTACTTC.

The CDR3 DNA sequence: TGTGCCAGCAAGTTTCAGGGTTCTGGGGCCAACGTCCTGACTTTC. Translated, it gives CASKFQGSGANVLTF. The chain has TRBV27 and TRBJ2-6, with a possible D match to TRBD1 (5 bases). In germline, CDR1 is MNHEY, CDR2 SMNVEV (reference sequence). The CDR3 totals 15 residues. The V and J ends lost 7 bases and 1 base respectively, with 11 bases between them.

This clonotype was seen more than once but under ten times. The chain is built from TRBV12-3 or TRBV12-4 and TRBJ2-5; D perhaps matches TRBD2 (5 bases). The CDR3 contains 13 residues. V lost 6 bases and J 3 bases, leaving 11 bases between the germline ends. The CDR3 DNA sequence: TGTGCCAGCAGCGGGATGGCCGAAGAGACCCAGTACTTC. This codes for CASSGMAEETQYF.

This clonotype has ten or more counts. The DNA of the CDR3 is TGTGCCAGCAACTGGGGAGCGGGACTAAAACTCAATGAGCAGTTCTTC. Amino acids: CASNWGAGLKLNEQFF. The chain uses TRBV7-2 and TRBJ2-1; TRBD2 matches 7 bases. Looked up from germline, CDR1 is SGHTA and CDR2 is FQGNSA. V lost 7 bases, J lost 6 bases, and 15 bases stayed unmatched. This CDR3 is built from 16 residues. Complete variable domain (other parts from reference TRBV7-2 and TRBJ2-1): GAGVSQSPSNKVTEKGKDVELRCDPISGHTALYWYRQSLGQGLEFLIYFQGNSAPDKSGLPSDRFSAERTGGSVSTLTIQRTQQEDSAVYLCASNWGAGLKLNEQFFGPGTRLTVL.

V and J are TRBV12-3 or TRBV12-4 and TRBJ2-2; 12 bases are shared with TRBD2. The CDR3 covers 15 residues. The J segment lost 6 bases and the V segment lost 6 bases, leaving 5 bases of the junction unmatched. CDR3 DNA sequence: TGTGCCAGCAGCAAGACTAGCGGGAGTGCCGGGGAGCTGTTTTTT. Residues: CASSKTSGSAGELFF.

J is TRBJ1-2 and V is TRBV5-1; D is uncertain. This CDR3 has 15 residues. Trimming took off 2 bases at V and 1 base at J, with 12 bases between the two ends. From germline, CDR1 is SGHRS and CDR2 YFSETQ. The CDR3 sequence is CASSLGPPSNYGYTF. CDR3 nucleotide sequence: TGCGCCAGCAGCTTAGGCCCCCCGAGTAACTATGGCTACACCTTC. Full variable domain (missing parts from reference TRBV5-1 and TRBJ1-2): KAGVTQTPRYLIKTRGQQVTLSCSPISGHRSVSWYQQTPGQGLQFLFEYFSETQRNKGNFPGRFSGRQFSNSRSEMNVSTLELGDSALYLCASSLGPPSNYGYTFGSGTRLTVV.

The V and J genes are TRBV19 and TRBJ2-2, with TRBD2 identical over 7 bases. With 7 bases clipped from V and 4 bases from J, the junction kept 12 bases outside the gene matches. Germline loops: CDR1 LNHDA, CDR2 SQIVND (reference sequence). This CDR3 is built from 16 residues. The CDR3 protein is CASIQTAGPLTGELFF. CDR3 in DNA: TGTGCCAGTATCCAAACAGCGGGACCCCTCACCGGGGAGCTGTTTTTT.

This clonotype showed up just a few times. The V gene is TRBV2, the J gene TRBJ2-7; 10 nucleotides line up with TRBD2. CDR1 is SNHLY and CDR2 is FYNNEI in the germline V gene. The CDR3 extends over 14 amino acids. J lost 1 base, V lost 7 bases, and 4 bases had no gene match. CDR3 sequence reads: CASTLAGTSYEQYV. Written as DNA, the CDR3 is TGTGCCAGCACACTAGCGGGAACTTCCTACGAGCAGTACGTC.

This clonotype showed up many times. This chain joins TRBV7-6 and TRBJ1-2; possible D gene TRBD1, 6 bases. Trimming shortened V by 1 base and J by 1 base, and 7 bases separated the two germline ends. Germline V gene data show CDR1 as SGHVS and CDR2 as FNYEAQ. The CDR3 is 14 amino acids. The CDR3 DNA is TGTGCCAGCAGCTTAGGAGGGGGTAACTATGGCTACACCTTC. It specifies CASSLGGGNYGYTF.

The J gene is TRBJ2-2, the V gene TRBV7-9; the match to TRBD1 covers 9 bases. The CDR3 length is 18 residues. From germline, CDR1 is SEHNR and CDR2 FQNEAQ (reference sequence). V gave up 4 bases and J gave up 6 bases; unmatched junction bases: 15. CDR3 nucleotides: TGTGCCAGCAGCTCAATTTGGCGGGACAGGGTGAGAGCCGGGGAGCTGTTTTTT. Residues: CASSSIWRDRVRAGELFF.

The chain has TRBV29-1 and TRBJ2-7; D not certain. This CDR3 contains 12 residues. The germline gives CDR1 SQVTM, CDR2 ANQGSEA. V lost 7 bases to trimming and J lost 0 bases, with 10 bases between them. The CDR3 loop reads CSAVGGSYEQYF. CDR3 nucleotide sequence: TGCAGCGCCGTGGGCGGCTCCTACGAGCAGTACTTC.

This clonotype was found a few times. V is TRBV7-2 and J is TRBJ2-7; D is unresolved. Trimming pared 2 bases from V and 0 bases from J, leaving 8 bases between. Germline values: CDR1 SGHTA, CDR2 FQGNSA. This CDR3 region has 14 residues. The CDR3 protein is CASSLKHLSYEQYF. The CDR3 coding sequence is TGTGCCAGCAGCTTAAAACACCTCTCCTACGAGCAGTACTTC.

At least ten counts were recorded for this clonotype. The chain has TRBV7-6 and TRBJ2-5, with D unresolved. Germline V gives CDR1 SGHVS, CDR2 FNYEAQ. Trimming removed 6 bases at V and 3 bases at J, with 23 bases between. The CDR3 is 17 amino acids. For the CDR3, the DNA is TGTGCCAGCAGTCCAAGGACGTCAGGATTTTCCGAAGAGACCCAGTACTTC. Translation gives CASSPRTSGFSEETQYF.

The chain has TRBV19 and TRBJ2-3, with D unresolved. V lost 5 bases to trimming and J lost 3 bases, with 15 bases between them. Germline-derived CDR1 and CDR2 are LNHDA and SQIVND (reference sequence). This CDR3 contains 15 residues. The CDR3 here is CASSPRVIFTDTQYF. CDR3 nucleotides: TGTGCCAGTAGTCCCCGAGTCATTTTTACAGATACGCAGTATTTT.

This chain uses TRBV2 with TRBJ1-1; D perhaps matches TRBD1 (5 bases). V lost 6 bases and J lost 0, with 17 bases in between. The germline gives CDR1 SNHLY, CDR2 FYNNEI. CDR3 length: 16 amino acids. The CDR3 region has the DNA TGTGCCAGCAGGCTTGACAGACCCTCGATGAACACTGAAGCTTTCTTT. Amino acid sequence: CASRLDRPSMNTEAFF. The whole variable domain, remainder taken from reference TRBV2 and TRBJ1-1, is EPEVTQTPSHQVTQMGQEVILRCVPISNHLYFYWYRQILGQKVEFLVSFYNNEISEKSEIFDDQFSVERPDGSNFTLKIRSTKLEDSAMYFCASRLDRPSMNTEAFFGQGTRLTVV.

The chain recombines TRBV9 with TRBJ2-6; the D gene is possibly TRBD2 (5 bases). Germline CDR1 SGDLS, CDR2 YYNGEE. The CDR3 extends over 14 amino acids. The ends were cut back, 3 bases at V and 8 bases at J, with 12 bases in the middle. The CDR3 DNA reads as TGTGCCAGCAGCGCGGACTGGTTGACCAACGTCCTGACTTTC. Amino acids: CASSADWLTNVLTF.